The 30 T cell receptor beta chains presented below share a single source sample, sequenced in a study of technical replicates of blood from a handful of donors. Data came from immunoSEQ multiplex PCR; TCRdb stores just in-frame clones and leaves some out. The repertoire holds approximately 92,000 clones, 95% seen once, with 0.21% in the top ten. Sequenced material: T cells isolated from PBMCs. These receptors were obtained from a human donor in good health.

V and J are TRBV2 and TRBJ1-1, with TRBD1 as a possible D gene (5 bases). This CDR3 is 14 amino acids long. Germline loops: CDR1 SNHLY, CDR2 FYNNEI. V lost 6 bases, J lost 4 bases, and 15 bases lay in between. The CDR3 protein is CASSGGRSGTEAFF. In DNA, the CDR3 is TGTGCCAGCAGCGGGGGACGGTCGGGCACTGAAGCTTTCTTT.

V gene TRBV6-1 combines with J gene TRBJ1-2; 7 positions match TRBD1. Germline lookup yields CDR1 MNHNS and CDR2 SASEGT. Trimming took 5 bases from V and 3 from J; bases not matched to a gene: 9. CDR3 length: 15 amino acids. The CDR3 reads CASSLYRGGYYGYTF. The CDR3 DNA follows: TGTGCCAGCAGTCTCTACAGGGGCGGGTACTATGGCTACACCTTC.

The chain is built from TRBV12-5 and TRBJ2-7, with TRBD1 matching over 7 bases. The germline V gene has CDR1 LGHNT and CDR2 FRNRAP. The CDR3 spans 19 residues. The V segment lost 6 bases and the J segment 0 bases; nucleotides outside the gene matches: 20. The CDR3 nucleotides read TGTGCTAGTGGCCCCCGTCCCGGGACAGTAGACTCGAGCTCCTACGAGCAGTACTTC. Protein sequence: CASGPRPGTVDSSSYEQYF.

The J gene is TRBJ2-3, the V gene TRBV5-4; D is possibly TRBD2 (6 bases). The V and J ends lost 6 bases and 3 bases respectively, with 17 bases between them. The V gene's germline CDR1 is SGHNT and CDR2 YYREEE (reference sequence). CDR3 length: 15 residues. The CDR3 is CASKRLEARTDTQYF. As DNA, the CDR3 is TGTGCCAGCAAAAGACTAGAGGCAAGGACAGATACGCAGTATTTT.

The V and J genes are TRBV19 and TRBJ2-1; 9 nucleotides agree with TRBD2. With V trimmed by 8 bases and J by 5 bases, 10 bases remained unmatched. The germline gives CDR1 LNHDA, CDR2 SQIVND (reference sequence). This CDR3 is 15 amino acids long. The CDR3, as DNA: TGTGCCAGTTCGAAGCGGGAGGCCCACCACAATGAGCAGTTCTTC. Protein: CASSKREAHHNEQFF.

The genes are TRBV27 and TRBJ2-5; D is undetermined. This CDR3 contains 14 residues. Per the germline V gene, CDR1 is MNHEY and CDR2 is SMNVEV (reference sequence). Trimming cost V 0 bases and J 2 bases, with 7 bases left between them. The CDR3 loop reads CASSLSLQQETQYF. Written as DNA, the CDR3 is TGTGCCAGCAGTTTATCCCTCCAGCAAGAGACCCAGTACTTC.

The chain recombines TRBV6-1 with TRBJ2-7; 12 bases line up with TRBD2. This CDR3 has 14 residues. V lost 10 bases to trimming and J lost 2 bases; unmatched junction nucleotides: 6. Germline V lookup: CDR1 MNHNS, CDR2 SASEGT. CDR3 DNA: TGTGCCACCGCGACTAGCGGGGGCCCCTACGAGCAGTACTTC. This codes for CATATSGGPYEQYF.

This rearrangement joins TRBV5-4 to TRBJ2-3; the match to TRBD2 covers 11 bases. Germline loops: CDR1 SGHNT, CDR2 YYREEE (reference sequence). The CDR3 loop spans 14 amino acids. The V gene end was trimmed by 4 bases and the J gene end by 11 bases; junction bases not matched to a gene: 9. CDR3 in amino acids: CASSMVLAGDEQYF. CDR3 nucleotides: TGTGCCAGCAGCATGGTACTAGCGGGGGACGAGCAGTATTTT.

The J gene is TRBJ2-1, the V gene TRBV4-1; 9 positions match TRBD2. V trimming: 3 bases; J trimming: 0 bases; junction bases outside the gene matches: 15. CDR1 is MGHRA, CDR2 YSYEKL, per germline. CDR3 length equals 20 residues. CDR3 nucleotides: TGCGCCAGCAGCCACCCGACAGGGCCTAGCGGGATCCACTCCTACAATGAGCAGTTCTTC. This codes for CASSHPTGPSGIHSYNEQFF.

The CDR3 bases are TGTGCCAGCAGCTTAGGTCGGGGGTCAGAGACCCAGTACTTC. This encodes CASSLGRGSETQYF. The chain couples TRBV7-7 to TRBJ2-5, with D possibly matching TRBD2 (6 bases). The CDR3 extends over 14 amino acids. V was trimmed by 1 base and J by 4 bases, leaving 10 bases between them. Germline V lookup: CDR1 SSHAT, CDR2 FNYEAQ (reference sequence).

V and J are TRBV6-1 and TRBJ1-5; possibly TRBD1 for D (6 bases). This CDR3 comprises 14 residues. Germline loops: CDR1 MNHNS, CDR2 SASEGT. V gave up 6 bases and J gave up 4 bases, with 13 bases separating them. The CDR3 protein is CASRDYRENQPQHF. Here the CDR3 DNA reads TGTGCCAGCAGGGATTACAGGGAAAATCAGCCCCAGCATTTT.

The J gene is TRBJ2-7, the V gene TRBV10-3, with TRBD2 matching over 12 bases. Trimming took 3 bases from V and 0 from J; bases not matched to a gene: 9. Germline V gene data show CDR1 as ENHRY and CDR2 as SYGVKD. The CDR3 has 18 residues. The CDR3: CAISDPGLAGPSSYEQYF. The DNA of the CDR3 is TGTGCCATCAGTGACCCTGGACTAGCGGGACCGAGCTCCTACGAGCAGTACTTC.

This sequence joins TRBV19 and TRBJ1-2, with 8 positions matching TRBD1. Looked up from germline, CDR1 is LNHDA and CDR2 is SQIVND (reference sequence). The length of the CDR3 is 17 residues. J was trimmed by 2 bases and V by 4 bases; bases with no gene match: 12. CDR3 residues: CASSNPGRRQGNYGYTF. The DNA for the CDR3 is TGTGCCAGTAGTAACCCAGGCAGGAGACAGGGGAACTATGGCTACACCTTC.

The rearrangement uses TRBV5-1 and TRBJ1-2; 7 bases line up with TRBD1. Per the germline V gene, CDR1 is SGHRS and CDR2 is YFSETQ. The CDR3 is made up of 15 amino acids. J gave up 5 bases and V 2 bases, and 9 bases lay outside the gene matches. The CDR3 nucleotides read TGCGCCAGCAGCTTAAGACAGGGATTTTTGTATGGCTACACCTTC. Translating it yields CASSLRQGFLYGYTF.

The chain has TRBV2 and TRBJ1-6; 9 bases are shared with TRBD1. The CDR3 consists of 16 residues. Germline V gene lookup returns CDR1 SNHLY and CDR2 FYNNEI. Germline trimming cut 3 bases from V and 7 bases from J; bases unmatched to any gene: 7. The CDR3 sequence is CASSDGTGSPNSPLHF. The CDR3 DNA reads as TGTGCCAGCAGTGACGGGACAGGGTCACCCAATTCACCCCTCCACTTT.

The chain joins TRBV5-1 to TRBJ2-2; 8 positions match TRBD2. The CDR3 is 14 amino acids. Germline V gene sequence: CDR1 SGHRS, CDR2 YFSETQ. With V trimmed by 4 bases and J by 5 bases, 4 bases remained unmatched. CDR3 region: CASSRPGGTGELFF. CDR3 bases: TGCGCCAGCAGCCGCCCGGGGGGGACCGGGGAGCTGTTTTTT.

This clone has a single count. DNA of the CDR3: TGCGCCAGCAGCTACACTGAAGCGGGGGGGCTCAATGAGCAGTTCTTC. Residues: CASSYTEAGGLNEQFF. This sequence joins TRBV4-1 and TRBJ2-1; TRBD2 matches 10 bases. With 5 bases clipped from V and 6 bases from J, the junction kept 10 bases outside the gene matches. The CDR3 contains 16 residues. Germline loops: CDR1 MGHRA, CDR2 YSYEKL.

The chain employs TRBV4-1 and TRBJ2-3, with TRBD2 as a possible D gene (5 bases). The CDR3 has 14 amino acids. The germline CDR1 and CDR2 sequences are MGHRA and YSYEKL. Trimming took off 2 bases at V and 3 bases at J, with 9 bases between the two ends. CDR3 nucleotide sequence: TGCGCCAGCAGCCAACTAGCCCCGACAGATACGCAGTATTTT. Translation: CASSQLAPTDTQYF.

The V call is TRBV30, the J call TRBJ1-2; no definite D call. The CDR3 runs to 11 residues. Germline CDR1 GTSNPN, CDR2 SVGIG (reference sequence). Trimming pared 8 bases from V and 8 bases from J, leaving 15 bases between. DNA of the CDR3: TGTGCCGGGCATATGGTGTTAGGCTACACCTTC. It translates to CAGHMVLGYTF.

The V gene is TRBV7-8, the J gene TRBJ1-5; D is uncertain. V was cut by 3 bases and J by 3 bases, with 24 bases left in between. The CDR3 contains 19 residues. CDR1 is SGHVS, CDR2 FQNEAQ, per germline. CDR3 region: CASSLSSGTLRSFNQPQHF. CDR3 in DNA: TGTGCCAGCAGCTTGTCTTCGGGAACACTCCGAAGCTTCAATCAGCCCCAGCATTTT.

The table lists this clone with a count of one. The chain is built from TRBV7-9 and TRBJ2-1; 8 bases match TRBD1. This CDR3 is 16 amino acids long. The trim removed 4 bases at V and 6 bases at J, leaving 11 bases unmatched. Germline values: CDR1 SEHNR, CDR2 FQNEAQ (reference sequence). CDR3 residues: CASSSIRGRRLNEQFF. DNA for the CDR3: TGTGCCAGCAGCTCTATCAGGGGGCGCAGACTCAATGAGCAGTTCTTC.

In this sample, this clone turned up once. V gene TRBV6-5 combines with J gene TRBJ1-3; 7 bases are a match to TRBD1. CDR1 is MNHEY and CDR2 is SVGAGI in the germline V gene. After removal of 5 bases from V and 16 bases from J, the junction contained 11 bases not matched to a gene. The CDR3 runs to 12 residues. This CDR3 is CASSPRTGAIYF. DNA for the CDR3: TGTGCCAGCAGTCCACGAACAGGGGCGATCTATTTT.

The rearrangement joins TRBV9 to TRBJ2-2; a possible D gene is TRBD2 (6 bases). The germline V and J ends were trimmed by 2 bases and 5 bases, with 16 bases remaining between them. This CDR3 contains 16 residues. CDR1 is SGDLS and CDR2 is YYNGEE in the germline V gene. The CDR3 nucleotides read TGTGCCAGCAGCGTTTGGGGGGACGCCCGGACCGGGGAGCTGTTTTTT. It translates to CASSVWGDARTGELFF.

The V gene is TRBV7-9, the J gene TRBJ2-2; D gene unclear. Germline CDR1 SEHNR, CDR2 FQNEAQ (reference sequence). Trimming shortened V by 5 bases and J by 6 bases, and 7 bases separated the two germline ends. This CDR3 is built from 12 residues. Here the CDR3 reads CASSGTPGELFF. The CDR3 bases are TGTGCCAGCAGCGGTACACCCGGGGAGCTGTTTTTT.

In this sample, this clone turned up once. V usage is TRBV25-1 and J usage is TRBJ1-2; no reliable D call. From germline, CDR1 is MGHDK and CDR2 SYGVNS. This CDR3 contains 12 residues. Trimming shortened V by 4 bases and J by 6 bases, and 9 bases separated the two germline ends. CDR3 amino acids: CASSVGSNGYTF. In nucleotides, the CDR3 is TGTGCCAGCAGTGTCGGTTCCAATGGCTACACCTTC.

This rearrangement joins TRBV5-6 to TRBJ1-2; D ambiguous. Trimming took 4 bases from V and 8 from J, leaving 18 bases between them. The CDR3 runs to 14 residues. The germline gives CDR1 SGHDT, CDR2 YYEEEE. CDR3 residues: CASSVGEDSGGYTF. CDR3 in DNA: TGTGCCAGCAGCGTTGGGGAGGATTCGGGCGGCTACACCTTC.

V gene TRBV19 combines with J gene TRBJ1-1; no clear D gene. The CDR3 spans 15 residues. Germline CDR1 is LNHDA and CDR2 is SQIVND (reference sequence). Between the trimmed V and J ends, which lost 9 bases and 1 base, there was a span of 18 bases. CDR3 nucleotides: TGTGCCAGCCGTCTCGGGGTGAGTGGGAACACTGAAGCTTTCTTT. This encodes CASRLGVSGNTEAFF.

The rearrangement joins TRBV10-3 to TRBJ2-7; weak D call: TRBD1 (5 bases). CDR3 length equals 15 residues. Trimming stripped 0 bases from V and 3 bases from J, with 12 bases between. The germline V gene has CDR1 ENHRY and CDR2 SYGVKD. CDR3 bases: TGTGCCATCAGTGAGTCGAATAGGCAGGGCTACGAGCAGTACTTC. Translated, it gives CAISESNRQGYEQYF.

This sequence joins TRBV6-6 and TRBJ1-5; D is unclear. This CDR3 is 14 amino acids long. Germline V gene data show CDR1 as MNHNY and CDR2 as SVGAGI (reference sequence). V was cut by 6 bases and J by 6 bases, with 15 bases left in between. The CDR3 DNA sequence: TGTGCCAGCAGGACGGGTAGCACGGGTCAGCCCCAGCATTTT. This encodes CASRTGSTGQPQHF.

This clone was recorded a few times. The chain has TRBV30 and TRBJ1-1; D unclear. The CDR3 consists of 9 residues. The V and J ends lost 7 bases and 8 bases respectively, with 8 bases between them. From germline, CDR1 is GTSNPN and CDR2 SVGIG (reference sequence). Written as DNA, the CDR3 is TGTGCCTCCGAACGGGAAGCTTTCTTT. Translation: CASEREAFF.